These 27 T cell receptor beta chains came from one sample sequenced in a study of blood T cell repertoires in COVID-19. The data were produced by immunoSEQ multiplex PCR, yet TCRdb's version contains in-frame clones alone and is incomplete. The profile shows approximately 33,000 clones, around 85% of them singletons. The sequenced sample consisted of peripheral blood. The receptors originated from a man aged 65-85 years with acute or convalescent COVID-19.

V gene TRBV7-2 combines with J gene TRBJ2-1, with a weak D call TRBD2 (5 bases). The length of the CDR3 is 13 residues. V was clipped by 4 bases and J by 5 bases, with 9 bases between them. Germline-derived CDR1 and CDR2 are SGHTA and FQGNSA. CDR3 DNA: TGTGCCAGCAGCTCCGGACTGGACAATGAGCAGTTCTTC. Protein product: CASSSGLDNEQFF.

This clone was picked up a small number of times. The gene calls are TRBV2 and TRBJ1-5; unclear D gene. V was shortened by 5 bases and J by 13 bases, with 15 bases between the two germline ends. The germline gives CDR1 SNHLY, CDR2 FYNNEI. CDR3 size: 12 residues. CDR3 region: CASSSDGLLQHF. Here the CDR3 DNA reads TGTGCCAGCAGTTCAGACGGTTTACTACAGCATTTT.

V gene TRBV5-1 combines with J gene TRBJ2-5; 9 bases are a match to TRBD2. CDR3 length: 16 amino acids. V shed 2 bases, J shed 4 bases, and the junction held 9 bases outside the gene matches. The germline gives CDR1 SGHRS, CDR2 YFSETQ. CDR3 nucleotides: TGCGCCAGCAGCTTTACTAGCGGGCCTGGAGGAGAGACCCAGTACTTC. Its protein product is CASSFTSGPGGETQYF.

J is TRBJ1-1 and V is TRBV11-1; 10 nucleotides align to TRBD1. This CDR3 is 15 amino acids long. V shed 0 bases and J 5 bases; nucleotides not matched to a gene: 3. Germline V CDR1 and CDR2: SGHAT, FQDESV (reference sequence). The CDR3 region has the DNA TGTGCCAGCAGCTTAGCACGGACAGGGGGAACTGAAGCTTTCTTT. Its protein product is CASSLARTGGTEAFF.

The rearrangement links TRBV19 to TRBJ1-6; 10 positions agree with TRBD1. The CDR3 has 14 amino acids. Germline CDR1 and CDR2: LNHDA and SQIVND (reference sequence). Trimming took 7 bases from V and 7 from J; bases not matched to a gene: 4. The CDR3, as DNA: TGTGCCAGTATGTGGGGACAGGGGAATTCACCCCTCCACTTT. Translation gives CASMWGQGNSPLHF.

This rearrangement joins TRBV15 to TRBJ2-7; 9 positions match TRBD2. The germline gives CDR1 LNHNV, CDR2 YYDKDF (reference sequence). This CDR3 has 19 amino acids. Trimming cost V 0 bases and J 1 base; bases outside gene matches: 13. CDR3 nucleotide sequence: TGTGCCACCAGCAGAGATGGAGGAAGACTAGCGGAACTATCCTACGAGCAGTACTTC. Residues: CATSRDGGRLAELSYEQYF.

V usage is TRBV29-1 and J usage is TRBJ2-7; D not certain. Germline lookup yields CDR1 SQVTM and CDR2 ANQGSEA. CDR3 size: 13 residues. The V gene lost 4 bases and the J gene lost 3 bases, with 13 bases spanning the gap. CDR3 DNA: TGCAGCGTTGTAGGCGGTTTTGGCTACGAGCAGTACTTC. As protein: CSVVGGFGYEQYF.

The chain carries TRBV29-1 and TRBJ2-7; TRBD2 matches at 7 bases. The germline CDR1 and CDR2 sequences are SQVTM and ANQGSEA. CDR3 size: 14 residues. V was clipped by 0 bases and J by 2 bases; unmatched bases: 4. CDR3 region: CSVEEGGNAYEQYF. The CDR3 nucleotides read TGCAGCGTTGAAGAGGGAGGGAACGCCTACGAGCAGTACTTC.

This rearrangement joins TRBV7-9 to TRBJ1-4; 9 nucleotides match TRBD1. After removal of 5 bases from V and 4 bases from J, the junction contained 8 bases not matched to a gene. This CDR3 is 16 amino acids long. Germline loops: CDR1 SEHNR, CDR2 FQNEAQ (reference sequence). Here the CDR3 DNA reads TGTGCCAGCAGCCCGCAAGGGACAGGGAATAATGAAAAACTGTTTTTT. Its translation: CASSPQGTGNNEKLFF. Looking up the rest from reference TRBV7-9 and TRBJ1-4 gives the full variable domain: DTGVSQNPRHKITKRGQNVTFRCDPISEHNRLYWYRQTLGQGPEFLTYFQNEAQLEKSRLLSDRFSAERPKGSFSTLEIQRTEQGDSAMYLCASSPQGTGNNEKLFFGSGTQLSVL.

This clone was counted only a few times. The gene calls are TRBV3-1 (or the pseudogene TRBV3-2) and TRBJ2-3, with 9 bases that match TRBD2. Losses at the gene ends were 7 bases for V and 4 bases for J; bases not matched to a gene: 24. Germline V CDR1 and CDR2: LGHDT, YNNKEL (reference sequence). The CDR3 consists of 20 residues. CDR3 nucleotide sequence: TGTGCCAGCACCGAATCGCTCTGGCTAGCGGGATTCCAGGTCGCAGATACGCAGTATTTT. Translated: CASTESLWLAGFQVADTQYF.

The chain links TRBV19 to TRBJ2-3; 11 bases line up with TRBD1. The germline gives CDR1 LNHDA, CDR2 SQIVND (reference sequence). The CDR3 length is 18 residues. V shed 5 bases, J shed 0 bases, and the junction held 10 bases outside the gene matches. DNA of the CDR3: TGTGCCAGTAGTGGGGGGGACAGGGGGACTCCTAGCACAGATACGCAGTATTTT. Its translation is CASSGGDRGTPSTDTQYF.

This rearrangement joins TRBV3-1 (or the pseudogene TRBV3-2) to TRBJ1-3; D unresolved. The CDR3 totals 14 residues. V shed 0 bases and J shed 10 bases, with 13 bases lying between them. Looked up from germline, CDR1 is LGHDT and CDR2 is YNNKEL (reference sequence). The CDR3 bases are TGTGCCAGCAGCCAAGATGGAGGAACCGGGACCATATATTTT. Amino acids: CASSQDGGTGTIYF.

This chain connects TRBV4-1 to TRBJ2-3; no clear D. CDR1 and CDR2 from the germline V gene are MGHRA and YSYEKL. V lost 4 bases to trimming and J lost 0 bases, with 17 bases between them. The CDR3 sequence is 17 residues long. The CDR3 here is CASSRYFGRPSTDTQYF. The DNA of the CDR3 is TGCGCCAGCAGCCGGTATTTCGGCAGGCCTAGCACAGATACGCAGTATTTT.

V is TRBV5-6 and J is TRBJ1-5; 8 bases match TRBD1. J lost 7 bases, V lost 3 bases, and 6 bases had no gene match. The CDR3 covers 14 residues. CDR1 is SGHDT and CDR2 is YYEEEE in the germline V gene. The CDR3 coding sequence is TGTGCCAGCAGCTCCGGACAGGGAGGCCAGCCCCAGCATTTT. Its translation: CASSSGQGGQPQHF.

The CDR3 nucleotides are TGCAGCGCCGGAAGTGGAATAACTATTGGAGAGCAGTTCTTC. Translated: CSAGSGITIGEQFF. V and J are TRBV29-1 and TRBJ2-1; D call uncertain. In germline, CDR1 is SQVTM, CDR2 ANQGSEA. This CDR3 is 14 amino acids long. The germline V and J ends were trimmed by 7 bases and 10 bases, with 23 bases remaining between them.

The chain links TRBV10-3 to TRBJ1-2; 10 nucleotides agree with TRBD1. CDR1 and CDR2 (germline): ENHRY, SYGVKD. V gave up 6 bases and J gave up 0 bases; unmatched junction bases: 10. The CDR3 is 17 amino acids. CDR3 loop: CAIRASGTGVSNYGYTF. CDR3 bases: TGTGCCATCAGAGCCTCCGGGACAGGGGTTTCTAACTATGGCTACACCTTC.

This clone has only a few counts. The chain carries TRBV7-9 and TRBJ2-2; D unclear. CDR3 length: 12 residues. Germline loops: CDR1 SEHNR, CDR2 FQNEAQ (reference sequence). Trimming left V 5 bases short and J 2 bases short, with 3 bases between. The CDR3 coding sequence is TGTGCCAGCAGCCCTAACACCGGGGAGCTGTTTTTT. This encodes CASSPNTGELFF.

The gene calls are TRBV20-1 and TRBJ2-2; 12 nucleotides line up with TRBD2. The J segment lost 7 bases and the V segment lost 3 bases, leaving 9 bases of the junction unmatched. Looked up from germline, CDR1 is DFQATT and CDR2 is SNEGSKA (reference sequence). This CDR3 has 16 residues. CDR3 loop: CSASPLAGGPRGELFF. The CDR3 region has the DNA TGCAGTGCTAGTCCCCTAGCGGGAGGGCCCCGCGGGGAGCTGTTTTTT.

This CDR3 is CASRRGQGGGQPQHF. The DNA for the CDR3 is TGTGCCAGCAGGAGGGGGCAAGGTGGGGGACAGCCCCAGCATTTT. The V call is TRBV6-5, the J call TRBJ1-5, with 7 positions matching TRBD1. The CDR3 extends over 15 amino acids. J gave up 7 bases and V 6 bases, and 12 bases lay outside the gene matches. The germline V gene encodes CDR1 MNHEY and CDR2 SVGAGI.

The chain joins TRBV4-1 to TRBJ2-3; 7 nucleotides line up with TRBD2. The V segment lost 2 bases and the J segment 4 bases; nucleotides outside the gene matches: 0. This CDR3 has 13 amino acids. Germline CDR1 and CDR2: MGHRA and YSYEKL. The CDR3 protein is CASSQRGADTQYF. CDR3 nucleotide sequence: TGCGCCAGCAGCCAACGGGGGGCAGATACGCAGTATTTT.

In its sample, this clone was seen a few times. The genes are TRBV2 and TRBJ1-5; perhaps TRBD1 as D (6 bases). This CDR3 has 14 amino acids. V shed 6 bases and J shed 2 bases, with 11 bases lying between them. Germline V gene sequence: CDR1 SNHLY, CDR2 FYNNEI. The CDR3 region is CASSTGSGNQPQHF. The DNA of the CDR3 is TGTGCCAGCAGCACAGGGTCGGGCAATCAGCCCCAGCATTTT.

This sequence joins TRBV7-3 and TRBJ2-2; 13 positions match TRBD2. The ends lost 7 bases at V and 6 bases at J; junction bases unmatched: 2. Germline values: CDR1 SGHTA, CDR2 FQGTGA. This CDR3 has 14 residues. CDR3 sequence (DNA): TGTGCCAGCAAACTAGCGGGAGGGGCCGGGGAGCTGTTTTTT. Its protein is CASKLAGGAGELFF.

V is TRBV18 and J is TRBJ1-1; 7 bases fit TRBD1. Trimming removed 0 bases from V and 10 bases from J; junction bases left unmatched: 11. This CDR3 is 15 amino acids long. The germline V gene encodes CDR1 KGHSH and CDR2 LQKENI. CDR3 DNA: TGTGCCAGCTCACCACCGAGACAGGGAGCTCTTGGAGCTTTCTTT. It translates to CASSPPRQGALGAFF.

This rearrangement joins TRBV2 to TRBJ2-7; 8 bases match TRBD1. V was clipped by 5 bases and J by 3 bases; unmatched bases: 9. This CDR3 comprises 15 residues. The germline V gene encodes CDR1 SNHLY and CDR2 FYNNEI. CDR3 sequence: CASSRLGQGYYEQYF. CDR3 DNA: TGTGCCAGCAGTCGCCTTGGACAGGGCTACTACGAGCAGTACTTC.

This clone was seen just once. The CDR3 region has the DNA TGTGCCAGCGCCCCTAAGTTCCAAGAGACCCAGTACTTC. It yields the protein CASAPKFQETQYF. The chain couples TRBV7-3 to TRBJ2-5; D is undetermined. The CDR3 extends over 13 amino acids. V lost 8 bases, J lost 1 base, and 11 bases lay in between. Looked up from germline, CDR1 is SGHTA and CDR2 is FQGTGA.

V is TRBV19 and J is TRBJ2-7; 8 positions match TRBD2. Looked up from germline, CDR1 is LNHDA and CDR2 is SQIVND (reference sequence). J lost 5 bases, V lost 4 bases, and 7 bases had no gene match. This CDR3 is built from 14 residues. CDR3 sequence: CASSTGGPRDEQYF. The CDR3 coding sequence is TGTGCCAGTAGTACGGGAGGGCCTAGGGACGAGCAGTACTTC.

V usage is TRBV3-1 (or the pseudogene TRBV3-2) and J usage is TRBJ2-5; TRBD1 is a possible D gene (5 bases). V was pared by 3 bases and J by 5 bases, with 10 bases between. Germline V gene data show CDR1 as LGHDT and CDR2 as YNNKEL (reference sequence). The CDR3 totals 13 residues. The chain's CDR3 is CASSHQGRETQYF. The CDR3 nucleotides read TGTGCCAGCAGCCATCAGGGAAGGGAGACCCAGTACTTC.